This record looks at one T cell receptor beta chain sequence and its context. V was cut by 0 bases and J by 7 bases, with 11 bases left in between. This CDR3 is built from 13 residues. Germline V gene data show CDR1 as SGHNT and CDR2 as YYREEE (reference sequence). The source of the sample is a study of cytomegalovirus exposure and HLA in healthy donors. The data were produced by immunoSEQ multiplex PCR, yet TCRdb's version contains in-frame clones alone and is incomplete. The sample yields some 98,000 clones, over 75% seen once. The origin of this receptor is a man younger than 35 in good health and CMV-seropositive. The chain employs TRBV5-4 and TRBJ2-7; no definite D call. Sequenced input: PBMCs. CDR3 sequence (DNA): TGTGCCAGCAGCTTGGTCGGAGTTTCGGAGCAGTACTTC. The encoded protein is CASSLVGVSEQYF.